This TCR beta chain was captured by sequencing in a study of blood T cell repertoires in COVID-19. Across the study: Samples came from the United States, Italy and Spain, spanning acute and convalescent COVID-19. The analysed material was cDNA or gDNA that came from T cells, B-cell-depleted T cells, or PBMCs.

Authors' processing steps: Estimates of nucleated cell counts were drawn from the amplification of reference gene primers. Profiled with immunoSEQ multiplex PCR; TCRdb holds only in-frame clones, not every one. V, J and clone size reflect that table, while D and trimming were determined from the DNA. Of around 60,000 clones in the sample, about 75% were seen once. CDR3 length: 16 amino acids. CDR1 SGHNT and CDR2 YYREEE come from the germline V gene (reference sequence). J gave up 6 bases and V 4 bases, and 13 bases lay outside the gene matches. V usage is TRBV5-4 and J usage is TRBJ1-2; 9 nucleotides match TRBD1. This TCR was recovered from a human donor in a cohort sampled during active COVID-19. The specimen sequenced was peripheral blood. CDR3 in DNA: TGTGCCAGCAGCCCTTGGGGCGGGGGACAGGGAAATGGCTACACCTTC. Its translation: CASSPWGGGQGNGYTF.